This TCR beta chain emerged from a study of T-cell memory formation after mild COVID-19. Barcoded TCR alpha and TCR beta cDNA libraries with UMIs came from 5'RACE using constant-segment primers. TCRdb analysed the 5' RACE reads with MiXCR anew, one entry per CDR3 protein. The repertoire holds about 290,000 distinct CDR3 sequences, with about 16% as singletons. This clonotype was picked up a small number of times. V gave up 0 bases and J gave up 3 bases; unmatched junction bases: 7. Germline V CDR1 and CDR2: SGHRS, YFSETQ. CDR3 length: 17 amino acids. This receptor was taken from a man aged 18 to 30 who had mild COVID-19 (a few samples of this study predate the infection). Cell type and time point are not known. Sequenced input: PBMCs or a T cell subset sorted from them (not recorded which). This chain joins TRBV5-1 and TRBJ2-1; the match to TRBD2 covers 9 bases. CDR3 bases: TGCGCCAGCAGCTTGGCCCTAACGACTAGCGGCTACAATGAGCAGTTCTTC. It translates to CASSLALTTSGYNEQFF. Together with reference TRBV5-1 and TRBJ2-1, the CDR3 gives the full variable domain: KAGVTQTPRYLIKTRGQQVTLSCSPISGHRSVSWYQQTPGQGLQFLFEYFSETQRNKGNFPGRFSGRQFSNSRSEMNVSTLELGDSALYLCASSLALTTSGYNEQFFGPGTRLTVL.